This T cell receptor (beta chain) was obtained from a study of long-term antiretroviral therapy in people with HIV. Running of the v3.0 immunoSEQ assay took place at survey level. The table came from immunoSEQ multiplex PCR; TCRdb's copy has only in-frame clones and leaves some out. The profile covers more than 20,000 clones, with 85% to 90% appearing a single time and around 3.9% taken by the ten largest. Germline assignment: CDR1 SQVTM and CDR2 ANQGSEA. This CDR3 comprises 13 residues. Trimming took off 3 bases at V and 4 bases at J, with 10 bases between the two ends. The sequencing here drew on unsorted PBMCs, taken 1.9 years after starting antiretroviral therapy. This receptor was taken from a woman aged 25 to 39 with HIV. This chain uses TRBV29-1 with TRBJ1-3; tentatively, D is TRBD1 (6 bases). The DNA of the CDR3 is TGCAGCGTTGATTCCGGGGGCGGAAACACCATATATTTT. Its protein product is CSVDSGGGNTIYF.